What follows are 9 T cell receptor beta chains derived from one specimen sequenced in a study of early T cells in non-severe SARS-CoV-2 infection. Each CDR3 protein is one row after TCRdb ran MiXCR on the 5' RACE reads. The data contain about 33,000 distinct CDR3 sequences, approximately 5% of them singletons. The sample comprised whole blood. These receptors originate from an adult who was a healthcare worker with PCR-confirmed SARS-CoV-2 infection or an uninfected control (not recorded which).

This clonotype was recorded a few times. This chain uses TRBV19 with TRBJ2-1, with TRBD1 matching over 9 bases. CDR1 and CDR2 from the germline V gene are LNHDA and SQIVND (reference sequence). V gave up 4 bases and J gave up 2 bases; unmatched junction bases: 3. The length of the CDR3 is 15 residues. CDR3 residues: CASSSRDRAYNEQFF. The CDR3 coding sequence is TGTGCCAGTAGTAGCCGGGACAGGGCCTACAATGAGCAGTTCTTC. The entire variable domain, with the rest obtained from reference TRBV19 and TRBJ2-1, is as follows: DGGITQSPKYLFRKEGQNVTLSCEQNLNHDAMYWYRQDPGQGLRLIYYSQIVNDFQKGDIAEGYSVSREKKESFPLTVTSAQKNPTAFYLCASSSRDRAYNEQFFGPGTRLTVL.

This clonotype was detected ten times or more. The chain couples TRBV7-6 to TRBJ2-1, with 12 positions matching TRBD2. This CDR3 comprises 17 residues. CDR1 is SGHVS and CDR2 is FNYEAQ in the germline V gene. The V segment lost 4 bases and the J segment 7 bases; nucleotides outside the gene matches: 11. The CDR3, as DNA: TGTGCCAGCAGCTCCCCTAGCGGGGGGGACTTTAGGAATGAGCAGTTCTTC. Its translation: CASSSPSGGDFRNEQFF.

This clonotype was counted at least ten times. The V gene is TRBV19, the J gene TRBJ2-4; D might be TRBD2 (6 bases). Trimming cost V 8 bases and J 8 bases, with 16 bases left between them. CDR1 and CDR2 (germline): LNHDA, SQIVND (reference sequence). This CDR3 region has 13 residues. CDR3: CASSTTSRHIQYF. CDR3 in DNA: TGTGCCAGTTCGACGACTAGTAGGCACATTCAGTACTTC.

This clonotype was counted ten times or more. This chain connects TRBV7-2 to TRBJ2-7; D uncertain. Trimming pared 3 bases from V and 2 bases from J, leaving 11 bases between. The CDR3 covers 14 residues. CDR1 and CDR2 from the germline V gene are SGHTA and FQGNSA. As DNA, the CDR3 is TGTGCCAGCAGCTTTGTGGGCCCCACCTACGAGCAGTACTTC. Translating it yields CASSFVGPTYEQYF. Supplemented by reference TRBV7-2 and TRBJ2-7, the full variable domain reads GAGVSQSPSNKVTEKGKDVELRCDPISGHTALYWYRQSLGQGLEFLIYFQGNSAPDKSGLPSDRFSAERTGGSVSTLTIQRTQQEDSAVYLCASSFVGPTYEQYFGPGTRLTVT.

This clonotype has at least ten counts. The rearrangement links TRBV7-9 to TRBJ1-4; TRBD1 agrees at 9 bases. The CDR3 length is 15 residues. The germline gives CDR1 SEHNR, CDR2 FQNEAQ (reference sequence). With V trimmed by 5 bases and J by 5 bases, 6 bases remained unmatched. The CDR3 coding sequence is TGTGCCAGCAGCCCGGGACAGGGAAAAAATGAAAAACTGTTTTTT. Translated, it gives CASSPGQGKNEKLFF.

About this clonotype: A much larger clone sits a single nucleotide away, making a read error possible. The CDR3 DNA reads TGTGCCAGCAGCTTAGGGGATAGCGAGGGCCCAACCCAGTACTTC. This gives the protein CASSLGDSEGPTQYF. V and J are TRBV11-2 and TRBJ2-5, with TRBD2 as a possible D gene (5 bases). Trimming pared 1 base from V and 8 bases from J, leaving 17 bases between. Germline V gives CDR1 SGHAT, CDR2 FQNNGV. The CDR3 covers 15 residues.

This rearrangement joins TRBV29-1 to TRBJ2-5, with 7 nucleotides matching TRBD1. With 1 base clipped from V and 9 bases from J, the junction kept 11 bases outside the gene matches. The germline V gene encodes CDR1 SQVTM and CDR2 ANQGSEA. CDR3 length: 14 residues. The CDR3 DNA sequence: TGCAGCGTTGAAGGGCTACAGGGGCCCGGGGCCCAGTACTTC. Amino acid sequence: CSVEGLQGPGAQYF. Variable domain in full (rest from reference TRBV29-1 and TRBJ2-5): SAVISQKPSRDICQRGTSLTIQCQVDSQVTMMFWYRQQPGQSLTLIATANQGSEATYESGFVIDKFPISRPNLTFSTLTVSNMSPEDSSIYLCSVEGLQGPGAQYFGPGTRLLVL.

The V and J genes are TRBV6-6 and TRBJ2-2; D is unclear. Germline V gives CDR1 MNHNY, CDR2 SVGAGI (reference sequence). Between the trimmed V and J ends, which lost 10 bases and 6 bases, there was a span of 21 bases. The CDR3 has 15 amino acids. The CDR3 DNA follows: TGTGCCACCCAGCATGAACCCCGTATAGCCGGGGAGCTGTTTTTT. This sequence encodes CATQHEPRIAGELFF.

This clonotype was counted ten times or more. The chain has TRBV2 and TRBJ1-6; tentative D call: TRBD1 (5 bases). V was cut by 7 bases and J by 7 bases, with 14 bases left in between. The germline CDR1 and CDR2 sequences are SNHLY and FYNNEI. The CDR3 is 14 residues long. This CDR3 is CASTSQGDNSPLHF. The CDR3 coding sequence is TGTGCCAGCACGTCTCAGGGAGACAATTCACCCCTCCACTTT. Using reference TRBV2 and TRBJ1-6 for the parts outside the CDR3, the full variable domain is EPEVTQTPSHQVTQMGQEVILRCVPISNHLYFYWYRQILGQKVEFLVSFYNNEISEKSEIFDDQFSVERPDGSNFTLKIRSTKLEDSAMYFCASTSQGDNSPLHFGNGTRLTVT.